The T cell receptor beta chain described here comes from a study of blood T cells in healthy people across ages. About the study: Template switching retrieved approximately one barcoded beta molecule for each two T cells.

A second PCR of 7 to 11 cycles used a sample-barcoded 5' primer and a J-beta primer mix. In TCRdb, the 5' RACE reads were re-called with MiXCR into one record per CDR3 protein. The repertoire includes about 640,000 distinct CDR3 sequences, 45% to 65% of them detected once, and over 30% sits in the top ten. Individuals who donated were healthy Caucasians from Russia aged about 6 to 100. Isolation yielded PBMCs, at least 7 million per sample, in every case. This clonotype was seen only a few times. The sample consisted of blood. This clonotype was obtained from a man aged 55-75 years in good health.

CDR3 protein: CASSIGGPARVNTEAFF. CDR3 DNA sequence: TGTGCCAGTAGTATTGGGGGCCCCGCTCGGGTAAACACTGAAGCTTTCTTT. The chain links TRBV19 to TRBJ1-1; a possible D gene is TRBD1 (6 bases). The length of the CDR3 is 17 residues. Trimming removed 3 bases from V and 2 bases from J, with 19 bases in between. Germline V gene data show CDR1 as LNHDA and CDR2 as SQIVND (reference sequence). Complete variable domain (other parts from reference TRBV19 and TRBJ1-1): DGGITQSPKYLFRKEGQNVTLSCEQNLNHDAMYWYRQDPGQGLRLIYYSQIVNDFQKGDIAEGYSVSREKKESFPLTVTSAQKNPTAFYLCASSIGGPARVNTEAFFGQGTRLTVV.